This TCR beta chain originates from a study of T cells in Graves' hyperthyroidism and ophthalmopathy. General observations from the study: A median around 6 months before onset, the model predicted ophthalmopathy. Ophthalmopathy was separated from stable hyperthyroidism by a 13 V-J model.

This clonotype came up many times. The antigen is undetermined. A lack of ophthalmopathy progression within 18 months defined stable Graves' hyperthyroidism. The investigators amplified TCR beta CDR3 regions from RNA transcripts. The HTBI set primed first-round TCR CDR3 RT-PCR. TCRdb called the multiplex PCR reads again in MiXCR, with one record for every CDR3 protein. Of about 620,000 distinct CDR3 sequences in the sample, around 15% were seen once. This CDR3 is 14 amino acids long. Unmatched junction bases numbered 4, after V lost 7 bases and J lost 1 base. CDR1 and CDR2 (germline): MNHNS, SASEGT. The V and J genes are TRBV6-1 and TRBJ2-7; 10 nucleotides line up with TRBD1. Sequenced sample: blood. This sequence originates from a woman in her 30s with Graves' hyperthyroidism. Here the CDR3 DNA reads TGTGCCAGCAAGGGACAGGGGAAATCCTACGAGCAGTACTTC. It translates to CASKGQGKSYEQYF.